Listed below are T cell receptor beta chains from one sample, sequenced in a study of blood T cell repertoires in COVID-19. The table came from immunoSEQ multiplex PCR; TCRdb's copy has only in-frame clones and leaves some out. The sample contains 170,000 or so clones, approximately 86% of which appear only once. Sequencing was done on a sample of peripheral blood. The receptor set was obtained from a man aged 45 to 65 with active or convalescent COVID-19. Each CDR3 is given with its conserved first and last residue. The order of the fields is J gene, V gene, clone size, D gene, CDR3 DNA, CDR3 protein. A D gene is named only where the DNA matches it firmly. Clone size is not always given. Where it is, it says once, few, many or a class for expanded clones.

J: TRBJ1-3; V: TRBV10-2; size: NA; D: NA; DNA: TGCGCCAGCAGTGAGTCGACTTTGGGAAACACCATATATTTT; CDR3: CASSESTLGNTIYF
J: TRBJ2-4; V: TRBV6-6; size: NA; D: TRBD2; DNA: TGTGCCAGCAGTCCTAACCTCGATCCCAGCGGGAGTGACATTCAGTACTTC; CDR3: CASSPNLDPSGSDIQYF
J: TRBJ1-5; V: TRBV6-5; size: NA; D: NA; DNA: TGTGCCAGCACCCCATTTGGGGGGGTGGGTCAGCCCCAGCATTTT; CDR3: CASTPFGGVGQPQHF
J: TRBJ1-1; V: TRBV19; size: NA; D: TRBD1; DNA: TGTGCCAGTAGTATAGACGCCAGGGGGACTGAAGCTTTCTTT; CDR3: CASSIDARGTEAFF
J: TRBJ2-7; V: TRBV14; size: NA; D: NA; DNA: TGTGCCAGCAGAGGGGCAGCCTCCTACGAGCAGTACTTC; CDR3: CASRGAASYEQYF
J: TRBJ2-3; V: TRBV7-3; size: NA; D: TRBD1; DNA: TGTGCCAGCAGCCCCGGGACAGGGGCAGATACGCAGTATTTT; CDR3: CASSPGTGADTQYF
J: TRBJ2-3; V: TRBV30; size: NA; D: NA; DNA: TGTGCCTGGAGTATAGTCGGGGATACGCAGTATTTT; CDR3: CAWSIVGDTQYF
J: TRBJ2-5; V: TRBV29-1; size: NA; D: TRBD1; DNA: TGCAGCGTCGGACCAGGGACAGGTCAAGAGACCCAGTACTTC; CDR3: CSVGPGTGQETQYF
J: TRBJ2-1; V: TRBV2; size: NA; D: TRBD2; DNA: TGTGCCAGCAGCCGCGGGGGATCCCCCTACAATGAGCAGTTCTTC; CDR3: CASSRGGSPYNEQFF
J: TRBJ1-5; V: TRBV30; size: few; D: NA; DNA: TGTGCCTGGAGTGATGGGGGGAAAGGCCAGCCCCAGCATTTT; CDR3: CAWSDGGKGQPQHF
J: TRBJ2-2; V: TRBV4-2; size: few; D: TRBD2; DNA: TGTGCCAGCAGCCTTAAGCGGGGTTGGACCGGGGAGCTGTTTTTT; CDR3: CASSLKRGWTGELFF
J: TRBJ1-6; V: TRBV30; size: NA; D: NA; DNA: TGTGCCTGGAGCCCTTCAGGGGCTTCACCCCTCCACTTT; CDR3: CAWSPSGASPLHF
J: TRBJ2-5; V: TRBV9; size: once; D: TRBD2; DNA: TGTGCCAGCAGCGTATTGGGCGGGGGACAAGAGACCCAGTACTTC; CDR3: CASSVLGGGQETQYF
J: TRBJ2-7; V: TRBV6-2/TRBV6-3; size: NA; D: NA; DNA: TGTGCCAGCAGCCCCCCCGCGTTTTCTCAAATCGAGCAGTACTTC; CDR3: CASSPPAFSQIEQYF
J: TRBJ2-1; V: TRBV9; size: NA; D: NA; DNA: TGTGCCAGACCCTATACGGGGGAACTGGACAATGAGCAGTTCTTC; CDR3: CARPYTGELDNEQFF
J: TRBJ2-1; V: TRBV10-3; size: NA; D: NA; DNA: TGTGCCAGCTCCGGGACCTACAATGAGCAGTTCTTC; CDR3: CASSGTYNEQFF
J: TRBJ2-3; V: TRBV19; size: NA; D: TRBD2; DNA: TGTGCCAGTAGTACCCGAGTTGCGGGGGGGCAAGATACGCAGTATTTT; CDR3: CASSTRVAGGQDTQYF
J: TRBJ2-3; V: TRBV5-1; size: NA; D: NA; DNA: TGCGCCAGCAGCAACCGGCGGATCGAAGATACGCAGTATTTT; CDR3: CASSNRRIEDTQYF
J: TRBJ2-1; V: TRBV5-6; size: few; D: NA; DNA: TGTGCCAGCAGCCCCGGCCTAGGAAACCCCAAGGATGAGCAGTTCTTC; CDR3: CASSPGLGNPKDEQFF
J: TRBJ2-7; V: TRBV7-9; size: few; D: NA; DNA: TGTGCCAGCAGCTTACAGGGAGGCTCCTACGAGCAGTACTTC; CDR3: CASSLQGGSYEQYF
J: TRBJ1-4; V: TRBV5-1; size: NA; D: NA; DNA: TGCGCCAGCAGCTTGGGGTCCCCTGAGATGGAAAAACTGTTTTTT; CDR3: CASSLGSPEMEKLFF
J: TRBJ2-7; V: TRBV28; size: NA; D: TRBD2; DNA: TGTGCCAGCAGTTTATCCGCAGCGGGAGGGTTCGAGCAGTACTTC; CDR3: CASSLSAAGGFEQYF
J: TRBJ1-5; V: TRBV18; size: NA; D: TRBD1; DNA: TGTGCCAGCTCATCCCCAGGGGGCGGACAGCCCCAGCATTTT; CDR3: CASSSPGGGQPQHF
J: TRBJ2-5; V: TRBV18; size: NA; D: TRBD1; DNA: TGTGCCAGTAAACAGGGGGAGACCCAGTACTTC; CDR3: CASKQGETQYF
J: TRBJ1-3; V: TRBV3-1/TRBV3-2; size: few; D: TRBD1; DNA: TGTGCCAGCAGCCGAGACAGGGCGAAAGGAAACACCATATATTTT; CDR3: CASSRDRAKGNTIYF
J: TRBJ1-6; V: TRBV7-3; size: NA; D: TRBD1; DNA: TGTGCCAGCAGTTTGGACAGGGTAAATTCACCCCTCCACTTT; CDR3: CASSLDRVNSPLHF
J: TRBJ1-6; V: TRBV27; size: NA; D: TRBD1; DNA: TGTGCCAGCAGTGCTAATCGGGGACAGGCAAATCCCCCACCCCTCCACTTT; CDR3: CASSANRGQANPPPLHF
J: TRBJ2-7; V: TRBV6-5; size: NA; D: NA; DNA: TGTGCCAGCAGAAGAGGACAAGGGCTTTACGAGCAGTACTTC; CDR3: CASRRGQGLYEQYF
J: TRBJ1-2; V: TRBV5-4; size: few; D: TRBD1; DNA: TGTGCCAGCAGCTTGGGACAGGGAAGTGGCTACACCTTC; CDR3: CASSLGQGSGYTF
J: TRBJ2-1; V: TRBV7-2; size: few; D: NA; DNA: TGTGCCAGCAGCTTCGCTACAGGGTCCAATGAGCAGTTCTTC; CDR3: CASSFATGSNEQFF
J: TRBJ1-2; V: TRBV24-1; size: NA; D: NA; DNA: TGTGCCACCAGCGACAGCCAGGGGATCTATGGCTACACCTTC; CDR3: CATSDSQGIYGYTF
J: TRBJ1-5; V: TRBV19; size: NA; D: TRBD1; DNA: TGTGCCAGTAGTATTTTTCAGGGGGCCTCGTATAGCAATCAGCCCCAGCATTTT; CDR3: CASSIFQGASYSNQPQHF
J: TRBJ1-3; V: TRBV4-3; size: NA; D: NA; DNA: TGCGCCAGCAGCCCTACCTCAGGAAACACCATATATTTT; CDR3: CASSPTSGNTIYF
J: TRBJ1-5; V: TRBV19; size: NA; D: NA; DNA: TGTGCCAGTAGCCCAACAGGGAGCAATCAGCCCCAGCATTTT; CDR3: CASSPTGSNQPQHF
J: TRBJ1-1; V: TRBV4-3; size: NA; D: NA; DNA: TGCGCCAGTTCACCTGAGCTGCGGGTAAACACTGAAGCTTTCTTT; CDR3: CASSPELRVNTEAFF
J: TRBJ2-5; V: TRBV3-1/TRBV3-2; size: NA; D: NA; DNA: TGTGCCAGCAGCCCCCGACTAGAAAAGACCCAGTACTTC; CDR3: CASSPRLEKTQYF
J: TRBJ1-4; V: TRBV5-4; size: NA; D: TRBD1; DNA: TGTGCCAGCAGCTTGGGGGGACGAACAGGGGGAAATGAAAAACTGTTTTTT; CDR3: CASSLGGRTGGNEKLFF
J: TRBJ1-6; V: TRBV7-2; size: NA; D: NA; DNA: TGTGCCAGCAGCACCAATTCCAGGGTCGGTTCACCCCTCCACTTT; CDR3: CASSTNSRVGSPLHF
J: TRBJ2-3; V: TRBV30; size: NA; D: NA; DNA: TGTGCCTGGAGTTTTACTAGCACAGATACGCAGTATTTT; CDR3: CAWSFTSTDTQYF
J: TRBJ2-1; V: TRBV19; size: NA; D: NA; DNA: TGTGCCAGTAGTATGATGGGGGGACGGGGCAATGAGCAGTTCTTC; CDR3: CASSMMGGRGNEQFF
J: TRBJ2-1; V: TRBV29-1; size: NA; D: NA; DNA: TGCAGCGTTGAAGATATTCTGAATGAGCAGTTCTTC; CDR3: CSVEDILNEQFF
J: TRBJ2-7; V: TRBV27; size: few; D: NA; DNA: TGTGCCAGCAGTGTAAATACTGCGACCTACGAGCAGTACTTC; CDR3: CASSVNTATYEQYF
J: TRBJ1-4; V: TRBV28; size: NA; D: TRBD1; DNA: TGTGCCAGCAGTGGAACAGGGGGCGCGAGAGAAAAACTGTTTTTT; CDR3: CASSGTGGAREKLFF
J: TRBJ2-1; V: TRBV9; size: NA; D: TRBD2; DNA: TGTGCCAGCAGCCTTCCGGGACTAGCGGACAATGAGCAGTTCTTC; CDR3: CASSLPGLADNEQFF
J: TRBJ2-2; V: TRBV6-2/TRBV6-3; size: NA; D: NA; DNA: TGTGCCAGCAGCTCCGGGACACCGGCTTTTTCCGGGGAGCTGTTTTTT; CDR3: CASSSGTPAFSGELFF
J: TRBJ2-2; V: TRBV11-3; size: NA; D: NA; DNA: TGTGCCAGCAGCTTACTAGGGAACACCGGGGAGCTGTTTTTT; CDR3: CASSLLGNTGELFF
J: TRBJ2-7; V: TRBV4-3; size: NA; D: NA; DNA: TGCGCCAGCAGCCAAGATCGGGGCAGGGGAGGGTACGAGCAGTACTTC; CDR3: CASSQDRGRGGYEQYF